This T cell receptor beta chain was identified during a study of cytotoxic CD8 clonotypes in ibrutinib-treated CLL. The study's findings and limits: Shared public clonotypes were rare, and on treatment they either got smaller or stayed the same. Sustained-remission and progressing patients were not sampled at matched times.

In germline, CDR1 is MDHEN, CDR2 SYDVKM. Trimming took 3 bases from V and 0 from J, leaving 9 bases between them. This CDR3 has 15 amino acids. With regard to this clone: Its target is unknown.

The method was immunoSEQ multiplex PCR; TCRdb's version includes in-frame clones alone and lacks a portion of them. The data show roughly 250,000 clones, with around three quarters seen just once and approximately 15% held by the top ten. The chain carries TRBV28 and TRBJ2-1; D ambiguous. Source: PBMCs, taken after 24 months of ibrutinib treatment. This clonotype was obtained from a human donor with chronic lymphocytic leukemia. The DNA of the CDR3 is TGTGCCAGCAGTTTGCGGCGGAGCTCCTACAATGAGCAGTTCTTC. Translating it yields CASSLRRSSYNEQFF.